The clone carrying this T cell receptor beta chain was seen a single time. The antigen remains undetermined. These data originate in a study of tumor and adjacent non-tumor tissue in lung cancer. Across the whole study: Histology: 12 adenocarcinoma, a couple of squamous cell carcinoma, 1 small cell lung cancer. Stage I to III disease affected roughly 10 men and about five women aged about 31 to 80. Some 4.2 million productive TCRbeta reads were obtained per sample on average. Broader study findings: Tumor TCR diversity, when higher, was linked to shorter survival.

Three rounds of nested PCR, following a modified ARM-PCR protocol, produced the TCRbeta library. TCRdb reanalysed the multiplex PCR reads using MiXCR and keeps one entry per CDR3 protein. The sample lists over 35,000 distinct CDR3 sequences; roughly 66% were seen once. No cell sorting was done before RNA was extracted from the tissue. The normal lung tissue was taken more than 3 cm from the tumor edge. The CDR3 consists of 13 residues. This TCR was sampled from a man in his fifties or sixties with non-small cell lung cancer. V gene TRBV21-1 combines with J gene TRBJ2-2. TRBV21-1 is a documented pseudogene. The sequenced material came from distant non-tumor lung tissue. CDR3 region: CASSKHVAGELFF. The CDR3 DNA reads TGTGCCAGCAGCAAACATGTGGCCGGGGAGCTGTTTTTT.